This record covers a single T cell receptor (beta chain). What it recognizes is unknown. Template switching with 5'RACE generated the TCR cDNA and added a universal primer site and UMIs. Each CDR3 protein gets one entry after TCRdb re-called the 5' RACE reads with MiXCR. This sample yields under 600,000 distinct CDR3 sequences, of which 21% are seen a single time; 15% to 20% belongs to the top ten. The data derive from a study of T cells after yellow fever vaccination. Across the study: When fractions had low cell numbers, they were prepared with SMART-Seq v4 Ultra Low Input. Overall study findings and caveats: The secondary response was weaker, and its peak arrived faster, on day 5 versus 15. Of the clonotypes, a small share occurred in both CD4 and CD8 compartments.

Sample: PBMCs, taken approximately 22 days after the first yellow fever vaccination. The TCR was taken from a man younger than 35 who received the YFV17D yellow fever vaccine.

Here the CDR3 reads CASSLTGWADTQYF. Written as DNA, the CDR3 is TGTGCCAGCTCACTTACGGGGTGGGCAGATACGCAGTATTTT. This rearrangement joins TRBV18 to TRBJ2-3, with D tentatively TRBD2 (5 bases). The CDR3 spans 14 residues. CDR1 is KGHSH and CDR2 is LQKENI in the germline V gene. V was shortened by 4 bases and J by 4 bases, with 12 bases between the two germline ends.